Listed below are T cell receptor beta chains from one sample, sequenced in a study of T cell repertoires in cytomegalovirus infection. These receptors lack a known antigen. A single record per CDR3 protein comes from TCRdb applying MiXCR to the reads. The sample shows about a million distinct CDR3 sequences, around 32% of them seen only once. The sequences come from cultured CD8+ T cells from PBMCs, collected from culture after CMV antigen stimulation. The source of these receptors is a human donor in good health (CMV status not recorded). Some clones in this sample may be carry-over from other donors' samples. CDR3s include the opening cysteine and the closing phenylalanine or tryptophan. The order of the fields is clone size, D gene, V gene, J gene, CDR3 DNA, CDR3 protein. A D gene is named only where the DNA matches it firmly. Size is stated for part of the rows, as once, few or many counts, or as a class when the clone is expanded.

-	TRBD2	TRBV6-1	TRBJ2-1	TGTGCCAGCAGTGAAATTTCGGGGGGGACACTTTACAATGAGCAGTTCTTC	CASSEISGGTLYNEQFF
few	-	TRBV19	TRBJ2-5	TGTGCCAGTAGTACCAGGGGAGCAATAGAGACCCAGTACTTC	CASSTRGAIETQYF
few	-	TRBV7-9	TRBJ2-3	TGTGCCAGCAGCCTACCCCTTAGGACCCCTGGGGACACAGATACGCAGTATTTT	CASSLPLRTPGDTDTQYF
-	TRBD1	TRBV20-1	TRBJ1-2	TGCAGTGCCAGAGATCCGACAGGGCCTATAGCTAATAACTATGGCTACACCTTC	CSARDPTGPIANNYGYTF
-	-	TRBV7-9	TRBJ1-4	TGTGCCAGCAGCTTCCCAGATTTTTCGTCTAATGAAAAACTGTTTTTT	CASSFPDFSSNEKLFF
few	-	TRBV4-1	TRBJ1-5	TGCGCCAGCAGCCCCTTCCCGGGCTTCAATCAGCCCCAGCATTTT	CASSPFPGFNQPQHF
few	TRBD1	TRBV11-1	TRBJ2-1	TGTGCCAGCAGCGCCGGGACAGGGATTTACAATGAGCAGTTCTTC	CASSAGTGIYNEQFF
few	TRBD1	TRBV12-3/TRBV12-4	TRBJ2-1	TGTGCCAGCAGTTTAAGGGACAGTTCCCCGTTGGGGCAGTTCTTC	CASSLRDSSPLGQFF
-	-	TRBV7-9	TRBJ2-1	TGTGTCACCAAGGACGGAAACAATGAGCAGTTCTTC	CVTKDGNNEQFF
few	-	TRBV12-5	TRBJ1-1	TGTGCTAGTGGTTTGCCTTCGACTGGGTTGGAGGTTCAAGCTTTCTTT	CASGLPSTGLEVQAFF
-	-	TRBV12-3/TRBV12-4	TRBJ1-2	TGTGCCAGCAGTTTGGGTGTTTATGGCTACACCTTC	CASSLGVYGYTF
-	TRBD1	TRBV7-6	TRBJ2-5	TGTGCCAGCAGCTTGGAGGGACAGGTCCAAGAGACCCAGTACTTC	CASSLEGQVQETQYF
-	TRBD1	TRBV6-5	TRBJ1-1	TGTGCCAGCAGTTTCCAGGGGGAAACTGAAGCTTTCTTT	CASSFQGETEAFF
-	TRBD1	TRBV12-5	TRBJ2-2	TGTGCTAGTGGTTTGGATCATCCGGGACAGAAAAACACCGGGGAGCTGTTTTTT	CASGLDHPGQKNTGELFF
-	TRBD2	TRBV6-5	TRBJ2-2	TGTGCCAGCAGTCCGGGCGGGGGGAACACCGGGGAGCTGTTTTTT	CASSPGGGNTGELFF
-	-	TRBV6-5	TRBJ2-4	TGTGCCAGCAGTTACCCTCGCAGGGCCAAAAACATTCAGTACTTC	CASSYPRRAKNIQYF
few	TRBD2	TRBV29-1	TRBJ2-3	TGCAGCGTGCCCGCTAGCGGGGGGCAGCGCACAGATACGCAGTATTTT	CSVPASGGQRTDTQYF
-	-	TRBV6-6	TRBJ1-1	TGTGCCAGCAGTCCTGGAGGGGCAAAGACTGAAGCTTTCTTT	CASSPGGAKTEAFF
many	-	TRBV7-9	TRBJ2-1	TGTGCCAGCAGCTTAGGACTATCTGAGCAGTTCTTC	CASSLGLSEQFF
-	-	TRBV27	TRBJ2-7	TGTGCCAGCAGTTTAAACGGGGGGCTCTACGAGCAGTACTTC	CASSLNGGLYEQYF
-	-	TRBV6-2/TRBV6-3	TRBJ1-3	TGTGCCAGCAGTTACGTGGACACCATATATTTT	CASSYVDTIYF
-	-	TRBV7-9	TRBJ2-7	TGTGCCAGCAGCCACGCCCGCCGGACGGACGCCTACGAGCAGTACTTC	CASSHARRTDAYEQYF
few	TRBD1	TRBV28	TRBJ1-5	TGTGCCAGCAGCAAGGGGACAGAGGGCTATCAGCCCCAGCATTTT	CASSKGTEGYQPQHF
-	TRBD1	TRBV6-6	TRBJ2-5	TGTGCCGGCAGTGGGGACAGCACCGAAGAGACCCAGTACTTC	CAGSGDSTEETQYF
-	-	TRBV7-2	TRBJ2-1	TGTGCCAGCAGCCTGACTGGGGGGCCGAATGAGCAGTTCTTC	CASSLTGGPNEQFF
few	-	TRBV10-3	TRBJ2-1	TGTGCCATCAGTGAGGACCGTTACAATGAGCAGTTCTTC	CAISEDRYNEQFF
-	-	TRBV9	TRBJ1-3	TGTGCCAGCAGCGTAACCGGCTCCTCTGGAAACACCATATATTTT	CASSVTGSSGNTIYF
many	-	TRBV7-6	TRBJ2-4	TGTGCCAGCAGCTTAGGGACCTTAGCCAAAAACATTCAGTACTTC	CASSLGTLAKNIQYF